Listed here are 27 T cell receptor beta chains from one sample, sequenced in a study of OX40 agonist ivuxolimab in advanced cancers. Libraries were constructed by the immunoSEQ multiplex PCR assay. Entries here come from immuneACCESS through TCRdb and include only in-frame sequences with V and J called. Some clones fail to appear in such tables; in the studies checked, an unresolved V gene covers under half of the shortfall, and the cause of the remainder is unknown. The sample table records more than 75,000 clones; around 84% of these occur just once. 6% to 8% of the sample belongs to the ten largest clones. This specimen was CD4+ or CD8+ T cells sorted from blood, taken in a trial of the OX40 agonist ivuxolimab. The receptors come from an adult with an advanced solid tumor such as melanoma, head and neck, liver or kidney cancer.

The V gene is TRBV4-1, the J gene TRBJ2-2; D perhaps matches TRBD2 (5 bases). The V and J ends lost 2 bases and 7 bases respectively, with 11 bases between them. The CDR3 consists of 14 residues. CDR1 is MGHRA and CDR2 is YSYEKL in the germline V gene. In DNA form, the CDR3 reads TGCGCCAGCAGCCAAAGGTTGGGGAGCGGGGAGCTGTTTTTT. It codes for CASSQRLGSGELFF.

The chain employs TRBV4-1 and TRBJ1-6, with D uncertain. This CDR3 has 16 residues. V was shortened by 4 bases and J by 5 bases, with 15 bases between the two germline ends. CDR1 is MGHRA and CDR2 is YSYEKL in the germline V gene. The DNA of the CDR3 is TGCGCCAGCAGCCTCACCCCGCTGAGGGATAATTCACCCCTCCACTTT. Translation gives CASSLTPLRDNSPLHF.

The chain carries TRBV5-1 and TRBJ2-1; unclear D gene. Trimming stripped 0 bases from V and 7 bases from J, with 5 bases between. Germline-derived CDR1 and CDR2 are SGHRS and YFSETQ. This CDR3 is built from 12 residues. In DNA, the CDR3 is TGCGCCAGCAGCTTGGGCCGGAATGAGCAGTTCTTC. Translated, it gives CASSLGRNEQFF.

The chain recombines TRBV6-5 with TRBJ2-1; 8 bases agree with TRBD2. CDR3 size: 15 residues. Germline lookup yields CDR1 MNHEY and CDR2 SVGAGI. V gave up 2 bases and J gave up 9 bases; unmatched junction bases: 9. The CDR3 bases are TGTGCCAGCAGTTACGAGGCGGGAGGCCCAGGTGAGCAGTTCTTC. This encodes CASSYEAGGPGEQFF.

Concerning this clone itself: One end of the junction varies from germline; a read error may be responsible. The chain has TRBV7-7 and TRBJ2-1, with D possibly matching TRBD2 (5 bases). Germline V gene sequence: CDR1 SSHAT, CDR2 FNYEAQ (reference sequence). This CDR3 spans 13 amino acids. CDR3 sequence reads: CASSLGLNNEQFF. In DNA, the CDR3 is TGTGCTAGCAGCCTCGGACTCAACAATGAGCAGTTCTTC.

V and J are TRBV7-2 and TRBJ2-1; no clear D gene. The CDR3 consists of 12 residues. V shed 5 bases and J shed 7 bases, with 9 bases lying between them. Germline loops: CDR1 SGHTA, CDR2 FQGNSA. The CDR3 region has the DNA TGTGCCAGCAGCAGATACGGGAATGAGCAGTTCTTC. Encoded protein: CASSRYGNEQFF. Looking up the rest from reference TRBV7-2 and TRBJ2-1 gives the full variable domain: GAGVSQSPSNKVTEKGKDVELRCDPISGHTALYWYRQSLGQGLEFLIYFQGNSAPDKSGLPSDRFSAERTGGSVSTLTIQRTQQEDSAVYLCASSRYGNEQFFGPGTRLTVL.

The chain uses TRBV19 and TRBJ2-2, with D perhaps TRBD1 (6 bases). The ends were cut back, 5 bases at V and 5 bases at J, with 15 bases in the middle. The CDR3 consists of 15 residues. Per germline, CDR1 LNHDA and CDR2 SQIVND (reference sequence). The CDR3, as DNA: TGTGCCAGTAGTTTGGGGGCTGTACGTACCGGGGAGCTGTTTTTT. Encoded protein: CASSLGAVRTGELFF.

J is TRBJ2-7 and V is TRBV11-2; no definite D call. This CDR3 contains 15 residues. Trimming pared 0 bases from V and 0 bases from J, leaving 9 bases between. Germline V gene sequence: CDR1 SGHAT, CDR2 FQNNGV. The CDR3 sequence is CASSLEQLYSYEQYF. DNA for the CDR3: TGTGCCAGCAGCTTAGAGCAGCTTTACTCCTACGAGCAGTACTTC.

The rearrangement joins TRBV9 to TRBJ2-1; 7 bases map to TRBD2. Germline-derived CDR1 and CDR2 are SGDLS and YYNGEE. Unmatched junction bases numbered 11, after V lost 4 bases and J lost 13 bases. CDR3 length equals 13 residues. CDR3 bases: TGTGCCAGCAGCCCGCCGGTAAGCGGGGTTCAGTTCTTC. Amino acid sequence: CASSPPVSGVQFF.

The rearrangement uses TRBV4-1 and TRBJ2-1; D gene ambiguous. Trimming removed 5 bases from V and 0 bases from J, with 17 bases in between. The germline CDR1 and CDR2 sequences are MGHRA and YSYEKL. The CDR3 contains 17 residues. CDR3 residues: CASSEVDLGFSYNEQFF. CDR3 DNA: TGCGCCAGCAGCGAAGTTGATTTAGGGTTCTCCTACAATGAGCAGTTCTTC.

This clone was seen a few times. This sequence joins TRBV27 and TRBJ2-1; either TRBD1 or TRBD2 may fit D (5 bases each). Trimming took 4 bases from V and 1 from J, leaving 20 bases between them. The CDR3 is 18 amino acids. Germline V gene data show CDR1 as MNHEY and CDR2 as SMNVEV (reference sequence). For the CDR3, the DNA is TGTGCCAGCAGTTCCGTCGAGCTTTACGAGGGGTCCTACAATGAGCAGTTCTTC. This encodes CASSSVELYEGSYNEQFF.

The genes are TRBV5-1 and TRBJ2-7; 10 bases agree with TRBD1. The CDR3 length is 15 residues. Trimming took 4 bases from V and 2 from J; bases not matched to a gene: 6. In germline, CDR1 is SGHRS, CDR2 YFSETQ. CDR3 in amino acids: CASSPRQGAAYEQYF. In nucleotides, the CDR3 is TGCGCCAGCAGCCCCCGACAGGGGGCCGCCTACGAGCAGTACTTC.

The chain couples TRBV7-6 to TRBJ2-6, with D perhaps TRBD1 or TRBD2 (5 bases each). Germline CDR1 is SGHVS and CDR2 is FNYEAQ. V was shortened by 5 bases and J by 0 bases, with 14 bases between the two germline ends. The CDR3 sequence is 17 residues long. The CDR3 region has the DNA TGTGCCAGCAGCCCGAGTGAGGGGATCTCTGGGGCCAACGTCCTGACTTTC. Protein sequence: CASSPSEGISGANVLTF. The entire variable domain, with the rest obtained from reference TRBV7-6 and TRBJ2-6, is as follows: GAGVSQSPRYKVTKRGQDVALRCDPISGHVSLYWYRQALGQGPEFLTYFNYEAQQDKSGLPNDRFSAERPEGSISTLTIQRTEQRDSAMYRCASSPSEGISGANVLTFGAGSRLTVL.

This clone appeared a single time. The rearrangement joins TRBV10-2 to TRBJ1-2; 7 positions agree with TRBD1. The germline gives CDR1 WSHSY, CDR2 SAAADI. J gave up 3 bases and V 3 bases, and 1 base lay outside the gene matches. The CDR3 sequence is 13 residues long. The CDR3 spells CASSEGTDYGYTF. CDR3 nucleotides: TGCGCCAGCAGTGAAGGGACAGACTATGGCTACACCTTC.

The chain uses TRBV7-3 and TRBJ2-3, with 9 positions matching TRBD2. This CDR3 region has 18 residues. The junction had 13 bases not matched to a gene; V was cut back by 5 bases and J by 1 base. Germline-derived CDR1 and CDR2 are SGHTA and FQGTGA. For the CDR3, the DNA is TGTGCCAGCAGCCCTCGGGGACTAGCCAGTTCGGGCACAGATACGCAGTATTTT. Its translation is CASSPRGLASSGTDTQYF.

In its sample, this clone was seen a few times. The rearrangement links TRBV4-2 to TRBJ2-5, with D maybe TRBD2 (6 bases). Trimming stripped 0 bases from V and 5 bases from J, with 13 bases between. Germline values: CDR1 LGHNA, CDR2 YNFKEQ. The CDR3 has 15 amino acids. CDR3 residues: CASSQEKAGWETQYF. In DNA, the CDR3 is TGTGCCAGCAGCCAAGAGAAGGCGGGGTGGGAGACCCAGTACTTC.

V usage is TRBV18 and J usage is TRBJ1-3, with D perhaps matching TRBD1 (6 bases). Trimming stripped 2 bases from V and 0 bases from J, with 8 bases between. Germline V CDR1 and CDR2: KGHSH, LQKENI. The CDR3 is made up of 15 amino acids. The CDR3 reads CASSPDRLSGNTIYF. The DNA for the CDR3 is TGTGCCAGCTCACCAGACAGGCTCTCTGGAAACACCATATATTTT.

The V gene is TRBV5-1, the J gene TRBJ2-7, with 7 bases that match TRBD1. V was pared by 3 bases and J by 3 bases, with 3 bases of the junction left unmatched. Per germline, CDR1 SGHRS and CDR2 YFSETQ. The CDR3 has 13 residues. This CDR3 is CASSSGQSYEQYF. The CDR3 region has the DNA TGCGCCAGCAGCTCGGGACAGAGCTACGAGCAGTACTTC.

This clone came up once. V is TRBV7-7 and J is TRBJ2-7, with 9 bases matching TRBD1. This CDR3 spans 15 amino acids. The J segment lost 4 bases and the V segment lost 0 bases, leaving 4 bases of the junction unmatched. Germline V CDR1 and CDR2: SSHAT, FNYEAQ (reference sequence). The CDR3 here is CASSLAGTGNYEQYF. The CDR3 region has the DNA TGTGCCAGCAGCTTAGCGGGGACAGGGAATTACGAGCAGTACTTC.

The CDR3 bases are TGTGCCAGCAGCTTAGAACCTAGCGGCTCCTACAATGAGCAGTTCTTC. Residues: CASSLEPSGSYNEQFF. V gene TRBV7-2 combines with J gene TRBJ2-1; 7 nucleotides line up with TRBD2. The CDR3 spans 16 residues. V trimming: 1 base; J trimming: 0 bases; junction bases outside the gene matches: 3. Looked up from germline, CDR1 is SGHTA and CDR2 is FQGNSA.

This chain links TRBV11-2 with TRBJ1-2, with D unclear. The CDR3 contains 14 residues. V was clipped by 2 bases and J by 10 bases, with 17 bases between them. CDR1 is SGHAT and CDR2 is FQNNGV in the germline V gene. The CDR3 loop reads CASSLHEVVVDYTF. CDR3 DNA sequence: TGTGCCAGCAGCTTACACGAAGTCGTCGTGGACTACACCTTC.

This clone was detected only a few times. V usage is TRBV19 and J usage is TRBJ2-2, with TRBD1 identical over 9 bases. The CDR3 spans 17 residues. CDR1 is LNHDA, CDR2 SQIVND, per germline (reference sequence). The V gene end was trimmed by 0 bases and the J gene end by 6 bases; junction bases not matched to a gene: 8. CDR3 sequence (DNA): TGTGCCAGTAGTATAGATCAGGGGACAGGGAGCGCCGGGGAGCTGTTTTTT. The encoded protein is CASSIDQGTGSAGELFF.

The chain is built from TRBV11-1 and TRBJ1-5, with a possible D match to TRBD1 (6 bases). Between the trimmed V and J ends, which lost 1 base and 2 bases, there was a span of 6 bases. This CDR3 comprises 14 residues. CDR1 SGHAT and CDR2 FQDESV come from the germline V gene (reference sequence). The CDR3 region is CASSLGTGNQPQHF. CDR3 coding DNA: TGTGCCAGCAGCTTAGGGACAGGCAATCAGCCCCAGCATTTT.

The V gene is TRBV2, the J gene TRBJ2-3; 10 bases match TRBD1. The CDR3 runs 15 residues. The ends lost 3 bases at V and 4 bases at J; junction bases unmatched: 4. The germline gives CDR1 SNHLY, CDR2 FYNNEI. CDR3 sequence: CASSETGGYADTQYF. The DNA for the CDR3 is TGTGCCAGCAGTGAGACAGGGGGCTACGCAGATACGCAGTATTTT.

The rearrangement joins TRBV5-6 to TRBJ2-5; 7 nucleotides align to TRBD1. With 4 bases clipped from V and 1 base from J, the junction kept 4 bases outside the gene matches. Germline assignment: CDR1 SGHDT and CDR2 YYEEEE. The CDR3 extends over 14 amino acids. CDR3 amino acids: CASSPGQLQETQYF. The DNA of the CDR3 is TGTGCCAGCAGCCCGGGACAGCTCCAAGAGACCCAGTACTTC.

V gene TRBV19 combines with J gene TRBJ1-1; D is undetermined. V was trimmed by 4 bases and J by 1 base, leaving 4 bases between them. The CDR3 covers 12 residues. Germline CDR1 and CDR2: LNHDA and SQIVND (reference sequence). The CDR3 reads CASSKQNTEAFF. Here the CDR3 DNA reads TGTGCCAGTAGTAAGCAGAACACTGAAGCTTTCTTT.

The CDR3 bases are TGTGCCAGCAGTTGGCCGGATCTTAACAATGAGCAGTTCTTC. It codes for CASSWPDLNNEQFF. The rearrangement links TRBV11-1 to TRBJ2-1; D gene uncertain. The CDR3 consists of 14 residues. Deletions cut 6 bases from V and 5 bases from J, with 14 bases between. Germline-derived CDR1 and CDR2 are SGHAT and FQDESV (reference sequence).